Listed below are T cell receptor beta chains from one sample, sequenced in a study of blood T cell repertoires in COVID-19. Measured with immunoSEQ multiplex PCR; TCRdb has only the in-frame clones, and not every one. Seen here are 40,000 to 45,000 clones, less than 70% observed once, and the top ten hold roughly 6.3%. Sequencing was done on a sample of peripheral blood. These receptors originate from a man older than 75 with acute or convalescent COVID-19. Each CDR3 is given with its conserved first and last residue. The D gene is left open where the match is weak. Rows may omit the clone size; those that give it use once, few, many or a size class.

j_gene,d_gene,v_gene,abundance,CDR3nt,CDR3aa
TRBJ1-5,TRBD1,TRBV7-8,.,TGTGCCAGCAGCTTAGGGACAGGGACAGGTCAGCCCCAGCATTTT,CASSLGTGTGQPQHF
TRBJ1-4,TRBD1,TRBV5-4,.,TGTGCCAGCAGCTCCCGGGACAGGGATGAAAAACTGTTTTTT,CASSSRDRDEKLFF
TRBJ2-1,TRBD1,TRBV6-1,.,TGTGCCAGCAGTGAAGAGGACAGGGATGAGCAGTTCTTC,CASSEEDRDEQFF
TRBJ2-7,.,TRBV10-3,.,TGTGCCATCAGGGGCGCCTACGAGCAGTACTTC,CAIRGAYEQYF
TRBJ2-7,.,TRBV19,.,TGTGCCACCACTTCGGGACTCCTCAGTGGCGAGCAGTACTTC,CATTSGLLSGEQYF
TRBJ2-7,.,TRBV7-2,.,TGTGCCAGCAGCTTAGTAGATTCATCCTACGAGCAGTACTTC,CASSLVDSSYEQYF
TRBJ2-7,TRBD1,TRBV23-1,.,TGCGCCAGAAAGGGGGACAGATCCTACGAGCAGTACTTC,CARKGDRSYEQYF
TRBJ1-1,TRBD1,TRBV7-9,.,TGTGCCAGCAGCTTAGTGTTAGGGGACAGCCGATTT,CASSLVLGDSRF
TRBJ2-7,TRBD2,TRBV7-9,.,TGTGCCAGCAGCGGTGGACTAGCGGGAAACTCCTACGAGCAGTACTTC,CASSGGLAGNSYEQYF
TRBJ1-1,TRBD1,TRBV19,.,TGTGCCAGTAGTACGGACAGGAGGAGGGCTGAAGCTTTCTTT,CASSTDRRRAEAFF
TRBJ1-1,TRBD1,TRBV4-3,.,TGCGCCAGCAGGACAGGGGATTTAGGCTCTGAAGCTTTCTTT,CASRTGDLGSEAFF
TRBJ2-7,TRBD1,TRBV9,.,TGTGCCAGCAGCGTTACAGGGGCACACTCCTACGAGCAGTACTTC,CASSVTGAHSYEQYF
TRBJ1-2,.,TRBV30,.,TGTGCCTGGAGTAGGACCGGGGACACCTATGGCTACACCTTC,CAWSRTGDTYGYTF
TRBJ1-1,.,TRBV2,.,TGTGCCAGCAATGGGGGGACCTGGGCTTTCTTT,CASNGGTWAFF
TRBJ1-4,TRBD1,TRBV29-1,once,TGCAGCGTCATGGGGACAGGGGATGAAAAACTGTTTTTT,CSVMGTGDEKLFF
TRBJ2-7,TRBD1,TRBV6-5,.,TGTGCCAGCAGTTACGACAGGGGGTACGAGCAGTACTTC,CASSYDRGYEQYF
TRBJ1-2,TRBD1,TRBV27,.,TGTGCCAGCAGTTTCTCCGGACAGGGACCCTATGGCTACACCTTC,CASSFSGQGPYGYTF
TRBJ2-3,.,TRBV27,.,TGTGCCAGCAGTTTAGGTCGGAGTCAGGATACGCAGTATTTT,CASSLGRSQDTQYF
TRBJ1-1,.,TRBV19,.,TGTGCCAGTAGTATCAACAGGGCCGTGAACACTGAAGCTTTCTTT,CASSINRAVNTEAFF
TRBJ2-7,TRBD1,TRBV4-1,.,TGCGCCAGCAGCCAAGATCAGGGACAGGGGGCTTGGGAGCAGTACTTC,CASSQDQGQGAWEQYF
TRBJ2-7,TRBD1,TRBV2,.,TGTGCCAGCAGTGAAGCCCCCGGGACAGGGAACTTC,CASSEAPGTGNF
TRBJ1-5,TRBD1,TRBV5-1,once,TGCGCCAGCAGCTTGGAGGGGGCGCCGGATCAGCCCCAGCATTTT,CASSLEGAPDQPQHF
TRBJ2-7,.,TRBV11-2,.,TGTGCCAGCAGCCCAGTGTCGTTTTCCTACGAGCAGTACTTC,CASSPVSFSYEQYF
TRBJ2-7,.,TRBV6-5,.,TGTGCCAGCAGTCCCGGAGGCTTAGCCTACGAGCAGTACTTC,CASSPGGLAYEQYF
TRBJ1-3,.,TRBV9,few,TGTGCCAGCAGCGTGTTCCCCGGTGGAAACACCATATATTTT,CASSVFPGGNTIYF
TRBJ2-2,.,TRBV10-2,.,TGCGCCAGCTCCGCCACTACCGGGGAGCTGTTTTTT,CASSATTGELFF
TRBJ2-7,.,TRBV5-1,few,TGCGCCAGCAGCCGGCAAGGCGGGGGCGACTACGAGCAGTACTTC,CASSRQGGGDYEQYF
TRBJ1-5,TRBD1,TRBV6-1,.,TGTGCCAGCAGTGACACCGGGGACAGGGACCCATATAGCAATCAGCCCCAGCATTTT,CASSDTGDRDPYSNQPQHF
TRBJ1-4,.,TRBV10-3,.,TGTGCCGTAAGACAGCCAACTAATGAAAAACTGTTTTTT,CAVRQPTNEKLFF
TRBJ2-1,TRBD1,TRBV7-3,few,TGTGCCAGCAGCTTAGGGGGAGACAGGGGATACAATGAGCAGTTCTTC,CASSLGGDRGYNEQFF
TRBJ1-5,TRBD1,TRBV10-2,.,TGCGCCAGTGGGACAGGCAATCAGCCCCAGCATTTT,CASGTGNQPQHF
TRBJ2-1,TRBD2,TRBV10-3,.,TGTGCCATGACCGGGACTATTAGGTCAGGTCGTGGCGGGCAGTTCTTC,CAMTGTIRSGRGGQFF
TRBJ2-5,.,TRBV11-3,.,TGTGCCAGCAGTGCGGTCCAAACGGAGACCCAGTACTTC,CASSAVQTETQYF
TRBJ2-3,TRBD2,TRBV7-2,.,TGTGCCAGCAGCCTGCAATGGGTAGCGGGAGGCCCAGATACGCAGTATTTT,CASSLQWVAGGPDTQYF
TRBJ1-2,TRBD1,TRBV5-4,.,TGTGCCAGCAGCCTGGACAGGGACACTAACTATGGCTACACCTTC,CASSLDRDTNYGYTF
TRBJ1-1,.,TRBV7-9,.,TGTGCCAGCAGCTCAACGACAAGGAACACTGAAGCTTTCTTT,CASSSTTRNTEAFF
TRBJ1-2,.,TRBV19,.,TGTGCCAGTAGTATAGCGGGACAAGACTATGGCTACACCTTC,CASSIAGQDYGYTF
TRBJ1-3,.,TRBV19,once,TGTGCCAGTAGAGATGGGCCCGTCTCTGGAAACACCATATATTTT,CASRDGPVSGNTIYF
TRBJ1-5,TRBD1,TRBV7-8,few,TGTGCCAGCAGCTTAATCGCCGGGACAGGGGTCGGTCAGCCCCAGCATTTT,CASSLIAGTGVGQPQHF
TRBJ1-4,.,TRBV2,once,TGTGCCAGCAGTGAAGGATCAGGACACACATCAACTAATGAAAAACTGTTTTTT,CASSEGSGHTSTNEKLFF
TRBJ1-2,.,TRBV14,few,TGTGCCAGCAGCCAAGATCTGCCAGGGGAGGGTGGCTACACCTTC,CASSQDLPGEGGYTF
TRBJ1-2,TRBD1,TRBV5-6,few,TGTGCCAGCAGCTTGATTTTCTGGACAGGATCTAACTATGGCTACACCTTC,CASSLIFWTGSNYGYTF
TRBJ1-2,.,TRBV6-5,few,TGTGCCAGCAGTTACTTTGACAGGTCGGCTGAAGGCTACACCTTC,CASSYFDRSAEGYTF
TRBJ2-7,TRBD2,TRBV5-5,few,TGTGCCAGCAGCTTGGGTAGCGGGAACGCCTACGAGCAGTACTTC,CASSLGSGNAYEQYF
TRBJ2-1,TRBD2,TRBV6-2/TRBV6-3,.,TGTGCCAGCAGTTGGGCTAGCGGGGTGTACAATGAGCAGTTCTTC,CASSWASGVYNEQFF
TRBJ1-3,.,TRBV7-2,.,TGTGCCAGCAGCTTACAGGGCAATCGGGGAAACACCATATATTTT,CASSLQGNRGNTIYF
TRBJ2-2,.,TRBV27,.,TGTGCCAGCAGTCCTCTCGCGGGGGCAGGCGGGGAGCTGTTTTTT,CASSPLAGAGGELFF
TRBJ2-3,TRBD1,TRBV10-3,.,TGTGCCATCAGTCCGGGACAGGGGTCCACAGATACGCAGTATTTT,CAISPGQGSTDTQYF
TRBJ1-4,.,TRBV7-2,.,TGTGCCAGCAGCACATTCACAGGGAACGCGGGAAAACTGTTTTTT,CASSTFTGNAGKLFF
TRBJ2-1,TRBD2,TRBV18,.,TGTGCCAGCTCACCAAGAAAACTAGCGGGGGTCGGTGAGCAGTTCTTC,CASSPRKLAGVGEQFF
TRBJ1-6,TRBD1,TRBV19,.,TGTGCCAGTAGATTATCGGACAGGGACTATAATTCACCCCTCCACTTT,CASRLSDRDYNSPLHF
TRBJ1-1,.,TRBV5-1,.,TGCGCCAGCAGCTTGGACGGCAGGGCAGACACTGAAGCTTTCTTT,CASSLDGRADTEAFF
TRBJ1-1,.,TRBV3-1/TRBV3-2,.,TGTGCCAGCAGCCATGTGGGGGGTACTGAAGCTTTCTTT,CASSHVGGTEAFF
TRBJ1-2,.,TRBV3-1/TRBV3-2,.,TGTGCCAGCAGCCAAGTGTCAGGGTCCCTGCTAGGCTACACCTTC,CASSQVSGSLLGYTF
TRBJ2-1,.,TRBV29-1,many,TGCAGCGTTGAAGTGGGGGAGGTAGCGTTGGATGAGCAGTTCTTC,CSVEVGEVALDEQFF